Here is one T cell receptor (beta chain) with its context. This specimen comes from a study of T cell responses to AZD1222 COVID-19 vaccine. The protocol was immunoSEQ multiplex PCR, while the TCRdb copy is restricted to in-frame clones and leaves out a portion. The sample shows about 150,000 clones, more than 85% of them seen only once. Germline CDR1 reads MNHEY; CDR2 reads SVGAGI. V was pared by 6 bases and J by 8 bases, with 13 bases between. The CDR3 length is 12 residues. The receptor comes from an adult who had recovered from COVID-19. The chain uses TRBV6-5 and TRBJ1-1, with TRBD1 as a possible D gene (5 bases). Material: peripheral blood, obtained after recovery from COVID-19. CDR3 DNA: TGTGCCAGCAGCCCCCGGGGACTAGAAGCTTTCTTT. Its protein product is CASSPRGLEAFF.